This T cell receptor (beta chain) appears in the sequencing data of a study of blood T cell repertoires in COVID-19. For the study at large: Nucleic acid was either cDNA or gDNA, and it came from T cells, B-cell-depleted T cells, or PBMCs.

Trimming took off 2 bases at V and 2 bases at J, with 11 bases between the two ends. The CDR3 covers 15 residues. Germline values: CDR1 SGHRS, CDR2 YFSETQ. This clone was observed a handful of times. Generated by immunoSEQ multiplex PCR, the TCRdb table keeps only in-frame clones and is missing some. The sample has 65,000 to 85,000 clones, 85% to 90% seen once; the top ten hold approximately 4.7%. The material sequenced was peripheral blood. The chain is built from TRBV5-1 and TRBJ1-5, with D perhaps matching TRBD1 (6 bases). The source of this sequence is a man aged 45-65 years with active COVID-19. The CDR3 region is CASSLSGVGNQPQHF. CDR3 sequence (DNA): TGCGCCAGCAGCTTATCAGGGGTCGGCAATCAGCCCCAGCATTTT. The full variable domain, in which reference TRBV5-1 and TRBJ1-5 provide the parts outside the CDR3, is KAGVTQTPRYLIKTRGQQVTLSCSPISGHRSVSWYQQTPGQGLQFLFEYFSETQRNKGNFPGRFSGRQFSNSRSEMNVSTLELGDSALYLCASSLSGVGNQPQHFGDGTRLSIL.